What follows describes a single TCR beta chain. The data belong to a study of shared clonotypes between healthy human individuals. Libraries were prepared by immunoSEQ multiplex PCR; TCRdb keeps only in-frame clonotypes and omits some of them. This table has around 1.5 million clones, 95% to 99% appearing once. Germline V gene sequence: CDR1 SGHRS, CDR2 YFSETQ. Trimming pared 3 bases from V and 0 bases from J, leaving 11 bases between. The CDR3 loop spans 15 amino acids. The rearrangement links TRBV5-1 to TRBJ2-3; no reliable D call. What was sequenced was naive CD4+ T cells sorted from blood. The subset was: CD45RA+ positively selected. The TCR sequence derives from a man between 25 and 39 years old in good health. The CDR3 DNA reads TGCGCCAGCAGCTCCTCCGCCCTTAGCACAGATACGCAGTATTTT. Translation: CASSSSALSTDTQYF.